This TCR beta chain was obtained from a study of blood T cell repertoires in COVID-19 (dated by TCRdb to about 2020). Background for the entire study: The collaborator samples originated in the United States, Italy and Spain and spanned the acute and convalescent phases of COVID-19. The material from the prospective study consisted of cDNA or gDNA derived from T cells, B-cell-depleted T cells, or PBMCs. The dataset comprised deeply sampled blood TCRbeta repertoires from subjects exposed to, actively infected with, or recovered from COVID-19. A freely available public database, intended as a resource for researchers studying the immune response to SARS-CoV-2, is where the repertoires were released. The samples were drawn from two sources: the first 160 participants of the ongoing ImmuneRACE study, and fewer than 1,500 subjects contributed by 6 global collaborators. A de-identified subject ID, COVID-19 status, age in years and sex were almost always included in the sample metadata. Where available, HLA class I and class II types were taken from metadata supplied by the sample provider and were not determined by assay-based typing. The investigation overall reported the following: The amount of clinical and demographic metadata varied by source and participant and was provided uncurated.

V lost 5 bases and J lost 3 bases; the stretch between them is 8 bases long. Measured from the cysteine to the phenylalanine, the CDR3 is 14 residues long. Only CDR3 DNA is held: 42 bases, read in frame from base 1. CDR1 SGHVS and CDR2 FQNEAQ were looked up in the germline V gene. In regard to this clone: Its recognized antigen is unknown. The record has no base qualities; no much larger clone is one base away.

The immunoSEQ Assay, a bias-controlled multiplex PCR, was used to amplify TCRbeta CDR3 regions from genomic DNA. The paper's processing steps were these. Nucleated cell counts per sample were estimated from amplification of reference gene primers within the assay. To quantify the absolute abundance of each unique TCRbeta CDR3 rearrangement, sequence reads were collapsed and filtered. For each sample, productive Simpson clonality was calculated by taking the square root of Simpson's diversity index across productive rearrangements. TCRdb took over this immuneACCESS table, retaining in-frame rearrangements with V and J assigned. Such tables are incomplete; in checked studies, under half of the missing clones stem from an unresolved V gene, and the remainder is unexplained. D and trimming were read from the DNA, whereas the V and J calls and clone size are those reported in that table. The sample table holds a few hundred thousand clones, of which around 84% were seen once. Under 4.5% of the sample goes to the ten largest clones.

Participants in the prospective study were enrolled through a virtual design, were aged roughly 18 to 90 years, and lived in roughly 24 United States geographic areas. Cohort assignment in the prospective study relied on participant-reported clinical history from a screening survey and a study questionnaire. In the prospective study, mobile phlebotomists collected whole blood, serum and a nasopharyngeal or oropharyngeal swab from each participant. Participants in the prospective study had the option to provide additional blood draws and questionnaires over a 2-month period. Before DNA extraction, blood samples from the prospective study were shipped at room temperature or frozen.

The sequence was collected from a man younger than 40 with acute COVID-19. Recombination linked TRBV7-8 to TRBJ2-6; a tentative D match to TRBD2 spans 6 bases. The specimen was PBMCs or T cells enriched from blood (not recorded which). Here is the DNA: TGTGCCAGCAGCCCGCGGGGTGGGGCCAACGTCCTGACTTTC. Its translation reads: CASSPRGGANVLTF.